This T cell receptor (beta chain) was identified in a study of cytomegalovirus exposure and HLA in healthy donors. Study conclusions and caveats: In vitro testing confirmed a few CMV-associated chains as specific for CMV antigens.

Details on this clone: Its antigen is unidentified.

Donors likely had unrecorded immune exposures despite being nominally healthy when sampled. This PCR relied on a set of 60 Vbeta primers and 13 Jbeta primers. The protocol was immunoSEQ multiplex PCR, while the TCRdb copy is restricted to in-frame clones and leaves out a portion. The data hold about 190,000 clones, with around 86% observed a single time. The CDR3 is made up of 15 amino acids. J was trimmed by 6 bases and V by 4 bases; bases with no gene match: 8. Looked up from germline, CDR1 is MNHNS and CDR2 is SASEGT. The chain carries TRBV6-1 and TRBJ2-1; 8 bases agree with TRBD2. This TCR was sampled from a woman under 30 in good health and CMV-seronegative. The sequencing input was PBMCs. The CDR3 protein is CASSVAGGLGNEQFF. The CDR3 nucleotides read TGTGCCAGCAGTGTGGCGGGGGGCCTTGGCAATGAGCAGTTCTTC.